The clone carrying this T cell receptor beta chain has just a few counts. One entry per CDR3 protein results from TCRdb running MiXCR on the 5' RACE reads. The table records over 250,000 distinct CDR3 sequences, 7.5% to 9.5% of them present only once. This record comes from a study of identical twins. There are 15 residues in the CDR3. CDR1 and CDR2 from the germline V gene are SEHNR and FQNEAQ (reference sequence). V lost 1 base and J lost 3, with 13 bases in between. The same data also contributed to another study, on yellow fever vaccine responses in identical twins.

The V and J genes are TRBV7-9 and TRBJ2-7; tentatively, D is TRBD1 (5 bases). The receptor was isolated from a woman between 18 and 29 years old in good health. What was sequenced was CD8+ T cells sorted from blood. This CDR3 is CASSLGQGVVYEQYF. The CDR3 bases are TGTGCCAGCAGCTTAGGGCAGGGCGTAGTCTACGAGCAGTACTTC.